Listed here are 21 T cell receptor beta chains from one sample, sequenced in a study of CD8+ T cells in alopecia areata. Reverse transcription of extracted RNA yielded cDNA, which provided the sequencing template. Clones were read by immunoSEQ multiplex PCR, and TCRdb kept only the in-frame ones, dropping some. The table lists about 110,000 clones, no singletons, with 15% to 20% in the top ten. The source material was lesional skin. The receptors were sampled from a C3H/HeJ mouse with alopecia areata. For this strain, the MHC haplotype corresponds to H2-k.

This clone was recorded a few times. Gene labels here are mouse ones. From the germline J gene comes the end of the CDR3, since the read stops 4 residues before it. This chain connects TRBV13-3 to TRBJ2-1; 10 bases agree with TRBD2. The CDR3 spans 17 residues. Germline loops: CDR1 NNHDY, CDR2 SYVADS. The V segment lost 5 bases and the J segment 0 bases; nucleotides outside the gene matches: 8. The CDR3 spells CASRNWGGLDNYAEQFF. Partial CDR3 DNA: TGTGCCAGCAGAAACTGGGGGGGACTTGATAACTATGCT.

A word on this clone: All gene names here are mouse names. Sequencing ends 4 residues short of the CDR3 end; the germline J gene provides the rest. The V call is TRBV17, the J call TRBJ1-1; 7 nucleotides align to TRBD1. The CDR3 contains 14 residues. V dropped 5 bases and J dropped 4; count of bases not matched to a gene: 7. The germline V gene has CDR1 MNHDT and CDR2 YYDKIL. The CDR3 here is CASSLTGEGTEVFF. Partial CDR3 DNA: TGTGCTAGCAGTCTTACAGGGGAGGGCACA. Together with reference TRBV17 and TRBJ1-1, the CDR3 gives the full variable domain: DTTVKQNPRYKLARVGKPVNLICSQTMNHDTMYWYQKKPNQAPKLLLFYYDKILNREADTFEKFQSSRPNNSFCSLYIGSAGLEYSAMYLCASSLTGEGTEVFFGKGTRLTVV.

This clone was detected a few times. Gene names and germline match the mouse. The CDR3 extends 4 residues past the end of the read, so its final part is completed from the germline J gene. The chain combines TRBV13-2 with TRBJ2-1; the D is unclear. Trimming shortened V by 3 bases and J by 0 bases, and 7 bases separated the two germline ends. CDR3 length: 14 residues. Germline CDR1 is NNHNN and CDR2 is SYGAGS (reference sequence). Incomplete CDR3 DNA: TGTGCCAGCGGTGCCAGAAATAACTATGCT. Its translation: CASGARNNYA. The entire CDR3 protein reads CASGARNNYAEQFF.

To note about this clone: The gene symbols are mouse symbols. The part of the CDR3 DNA that was read is TGCACCTGCAGTCCACGGGACAGGGATGACTATGCT. Its protein product is CTCSPRDRDDYA. The whole CDR3 reads CTCSPRDRDDYAEQFF. The rearrangement uses TRBV1 and TRBJ2-1; 9 bases match TRBD1. The observed sequence ends 4 residues before the CDR3 terminus, with the missing tail filled in from the germline J gene. The CDR3 is made up of 16 amino acids. V trimming: 5 bases; J trimming: 2 bases; junction bases outside the gene matches: 7. Germline-derived CDR1 and CDR2 are NSQYPW and LRSPGD (reference sequence).

About this clone itself: The germline and genes are mouse ones. CDR3 DNA (partial): TGTGCCAGCAGTGATGAGGGACTCGACGAA. It codes for CASSDEGLDE. The entire CDR3 sequence reads CASSDEGLDERLFF. The V call is TRBV13-3, the J call TRBJ1-4; TRBD1 is a possible D gene (5 bases). Sequencing ends 4 residues short of the CDR3 end; the germline J gene provides the rest. The germline gives CDR1 NNHDY, CDR2 SYVADS. V lost 0 bases, J lost 6 bases, and 9 bases lay in between. The CDR3 length is 14 residues.

Comment on this clone: Germline and genes here are mouse. The read gets to within 4 residues of the CDR3 end, and the germline J gene fills in the rest. The chain is built from TRBV13-2 and TRBJ1-4, with D maybe TRBD1 (6 bases). The CDR3 contains 14 residues. CDR1 NNHNN and CDR2 SYGAGS come from the germline V gene (reference sequence). The germline V and J ends were trimmed by 3 bases and 4 bases, with 10 bases remaining between them. CDR3 DNA (partial): TGTGCCAGCGGTGCTGGGGGCGTCAACGAA. Translation: CASGAGGVNE. The full CDR3 sequence reads CASGAGGVNERLFF.

This clone showed up many times. The listed genes are named as in mouse. CDR3 bases read: TGTGCCAGCAGTGAGGGGACAGACACCGGG. Residues: CASSEGTDTG. The full-length CDR3 reads as CASSEGTDTGQLYF. This chain uses TRBV13-3 with TRBJ2-2, with 7 bases that match TRBD1. The CDR3 extends 4 residues past the end of the read, so its final part is completed from the germline J gene. Germline CDR1 and CDR2: NNHDY and SYVADS. The length of the CDR3 is 14 residues. The V gene end was trimmed by 2 bases and the J gene end by 3 bases; junction bases not matched to a gene: 1.

This clone turned up a few times. The gene names given are mouse names. The missing CDR3 end, 4 residues past where the read stops, is filled in from the germline J gene. The rearrangement uses TRBV19 and TRBJ2-7; D call uncertain. The CDR3 has 14 amino acids. V lost 2 bases and J lost 0, with 9 bases in between. Germline V gives CDR1 FNHDT, CDR2 SITEND (reference sequence). The sequenced part of the CDR3 DNA is TGTGCCAGCAGTATCCTACAGAGCTCCTAT. This sequence encodes CASSILQSSY. The complete CDR3 sequence is CASSILQSSYEQYF.

The sample holds a few counts of this clone. Mouse gene names and germline throughout. The read comes to an end 4 residues before the CDR3 does, leaving the germline J gene to fill in the end. V is TRBV12-1 and J is TRBJ1-2; 8 bases agree with TRBD1. The CDR3 is 13 residues long. Germline V gene lookup returns CDR1 SGHSN and CDR2 HYEKVE. This CDR3 is CASSPRTGTDYTF. The sequenced CDR3 bases are TGTGCCAGCTCTCCCCGGACAGGGACC.

This clone showed up just a few times. At residue 13, TCRdb's protein is not the same as the translated DNA, so the protein here was read from the DNA. The germline and genes are mouse ones. The CDR3 goes on 3 residues after the read ends, and that part is filled in from the germline J gene. The V call is TRBV19, the J call TRBJ1-3, with TRBD1 matching 10 bases. Trimming took 2 bases from V and 2 from J; bases not matched to a gene: 4. CDR3 length: 16 amino acids. Germline assignment: CDR1 FNHDT and CDR2 SITEND (reference sequence). CDR3 bases read: TGTGCCAGCAGTATGGGGACAGGGGTGGCTGGAAATACG. It translates to CASSMGTGVAGNT. The entire CDR3 reads CASSMGTGVAGNTLYF.

A note on this clone: Gene names and germline refer to mouse. Coverage ceases 4 residues before the CDR3 finishes, and the germline J gene fills in the end. The genes are TRBV13-3 and TRBJ2-2; 14 nucleotides align to TRBD2. Trimming at V came to 3 bases and at J to 1 base, leaving 8 bases not matched to a gene. This CDR3 has 19 residues. The V gene's germline CDR1 is NNHDY and CDR2 SYVADS. CDR3 loop: CASSAGPGLGGRNTGQLYF. CDR3 bases read: TGTGCCAGCAGTGCCGGGCCGGGACTGGGGGGGCGAAACACCGGG.

About this clone: Gene names refer to mouse genes. Read sequence stops 4 residues before the CDR3 end, and the germline J gene provides the missing end. The chain recombines TRBV1 with TRBJ2-2; maybe TRBD1 (9 bases). Germline lookup yields CDR1 NSQYPW and CDR2 LRSPGD (reference sequence). V lost 3 bases and J 1 base, leaving 15 bases between the germline ends. There are 17 residues in the CDR3. CDR3: CTCSAWGDRVNTGQLYF. The CDR3 bases that were read are TGCACCTGCAGTGCCTGGGGGGACAGGGTAAACACCGGG.

Details on this clone: The germline and genes are mouse ones. The read gets to within 4 residues of the CDR3 end, and the germline J gene fills in the rest. This rearrangement joins TRBV1 to TRBJ1-1; the D gene is possibly TRBD1 (6 bases). Germline V lookup: CDR1 NSQYPW, CDR2 LRSPGD (reference sequence). The CDR3 contains 13 residues. This CDR3 is CTCSASRDKEVFF. CDR3 DNA (partial): TGCACCTGCAGTGCAAGCCGGGACAAA. Drawing the rest from reference TRBV1 and TRBJ1-1, the complete variable domain is VTLLEQNPRWRLVPRGQAVNLRCILKNSQYPWMSWYQQDLQKQLQWLFTLRSPGDKEVKSLPGADYLATRVTDTELRLQVANMSQGRTLYCTCSASRDKEVFFGKGTRLTVV.

This clone was seen a handful of times. Mouse gene names apply. The CDR3 end falls 4 residues outside the read, so it is completed with the germline J gene. The chain combines TRBV17 with TRBJ1-4; D may be TRBD1 (5 bases). Germline CDR1 is MNHDT and CDR2 is YYDKIL. Trimming cost V 1 base and J 3 bases, with 9 bases left between them. There are 15 residues in the CDR3. CDR3 bases read: TGTGCTAGCAGTAGAGCCCAGGGCCCCAACGAA. Amino acids: CASSRAQGPNE. The whole CDR3 sequence reads CASSRAQGPNERLFF.

This clone was found a few times. Gene names and germline match the mouse. The read falls 4 residues short of the CDR3 end, and the missing part is taken from the germline J gene. This chain connects TRBV19 to TRBJ2-3; perhaps TRBD2 as D (5 bases). The CDR3 length is 15 residues. Germline assignment: CDR1 FNHDT and CDR2 SITEND (reference sequence). Trimming removed 5 bases at V and 0 bases at J, with 13 bases between. The chain's CDR3 is CASSPGPTSAETLYF. The covered CDR3 bases are TGTGCCAGCAGCCCTGGGCCTACTAGTGCAGAA.

In its sample, this clone was seen many times. Mouse names are used for the genes. The read is 4 residues too short to cover the CDR3 end, so that end is filled in from the germline J gene. This chain connects TRBV1 to TRBJ2-4, with a tentative D call TRBD1 (6 bases). CDR1 is NSQYPW, CDR2 LRSPGD, per germline (reference sequence). The CDR3 contains 15 residues. The V end lost 3 bases, the J end lost 0 bases, and 10 bases lay between the germline ends. Partial CDR3 DNA: TGCACCTGCAGTGCTGGGACAACTAGTCAAAAC. It specifies CTCSAGTTSQN. The entire CDR3 reads CTCSAGTTSQNTLYF.

The sample holds a few counts of this clone. Gene names and germline refer to mouse. The CDR3 end lies 4 residues beyond the end of the read and is filled in from the germline J gene. The chain couples TRBV19 to TRBJ2-7; D not certain. Germline CDR1 is FNHDT and CDR2 is SITEND (reference sequence). The CDR3 totals 14 residues. V dropped 2 bases and J dropped 0 bases, with 9 bases sitting between them. Here the CDR3 reads CASSMRQDSYEQYF. The CDR3 DNA, read in part, is TGTGCCAGCAGTATGCGGCAGGACTCCTAT.

This clone was recorded at least ten times. The germline and genes are mouse ones. The CDR3 end falls 4 residues outside the read, so it is completed with the germline J gene. The chain joins TRBV16 to TRBJ1-1; a weak D match, TRBD1 (5 bases). From germline, CDR1 is SGHSA and CDR2 FRNQAP. CDR3 length: 12 residues. Trimming removed 6 bases at V and 3 bases at J, with 8 bases between. CDR3 loop: CASRRGHTEVFF. Incomplete CDR3 DNA: TGTGCAAGCAGGAGGGGTCACACA. The complete variable domain, with remaining parts taken from reference TRBV16 and TRBJ1-1, reads NAGVIQTPRHKVTGKGQEATLWCEPISGHSAVFWYRQTIVQGLEFLTYFRNQAPIDDSGMPKERFSAQMPNQSHSTLKIQSTQPQDSAVYLCASRRGHTEVFFGKGTRLTVV.

To note about this clone: Genes here carry mouse names. The DNA ends 4 residues before the CDR3 does, and the rest of the CDR3 is filled in from the germline J gene. The chain recombines TRBV19 with TRBJ1-1, with 12 bases that match TRBD1. The CDR3 is 15 amino acids. V shed 4 bases, J shed 3 bases, and the junction held 4 bases outside the gene matches. Germline V gene sequence: CDR1 FNHDT, CDR2 SITEND (reference sequence). CDR3 sequence reads: CASSPGQGAYTEVFF. The sequenced part of the CDR3 DNA is TGTGCCAGCAGTCCGGGACAGGGGGCGTACACA.

This clone occurred a few times. Any gene name here is a mouse gene name. The CDR3 is cut off 4 residues early in the read; its end comes from the germline J gene. V is TRBV19 and J is TRBJ2-4; 8 bases agree with TRBD2. Looked up from germline, CDR1 is FNHDT and CDR2 is SITEND (reference sequence). CDR3 length: 14 amino acids. CDR3 loop: CASSIKGLENTLYF. Incomplete CDR3 DNA: TGTGCCAGCAGTATAAAGGGACTGGAAAAC.

This clone was observed at least ten times. The DNA translation disagrees with the TCRdb protein at residue 13, so the protein in this description comes from the DNA. Here the gene names and germline are mouse. The CDR3 end lies 3 residues beyond the end of the read and is filled in from the germline J gene. V usage is TRBV1 and J usage is TRBJ1-6, with unresolved D. Being an ORF, TRBJ1-6 has a function that is uncertain. Germline-derived CDR1 and CDR2 are NSQYPW and LRSPGD (reference sequence). This CDR3 is built from 16 residues. The V end lost 3 bases, the J end lost 0 bases, and 9 bases lay between the germline ends. CDR3 bases read: TGCACCTGCAGTGCTCAGGATAATTCCTATAATTCGCCC. Translating gives CTCSAQDNSYNSP. The complete CDR3 reads CTCSAQDNSYNSPLYF.